This TCR beta chain was obtained from a study of early T cells in non-severe SARS-CoV-2 infection. On the study more broadly: Chains stayed unpaired after sequencing of bulk RNA from unsorted whole blood.

Unique molecular identifiers (one per individual cDNA molecule) were attached. TCRdb re-analysed the 5' RACE reads in MiXCR, keeping a single row per CDR3 protein. Of roughly 51,000 distinct CDR3 sequences in the sample, about 6% are singletons; the top ten hold about 2.6%. The CDR3 length is 15 residues. The germline V gene encodes CDR1 DFQATT and CDR2 SNEGSKA (reference sequence). V was clipped by 6 bases and J by 0 bases; unmatched bases: 7. Study-wide results and caveats: VDJdb matching favored anti-spike CD8 responses, missing private and CD4 specificities.

In its sample, this clonotype was seen many times. Its antigen is currently unknown. V is TRBV20-1 and J is TRBJ2-1; 8 bases map to TRBD1. The receptor was derived from an adult who was a healthcare worker with PCR-confirmed SARS-CoV-2 infection or an uninfected control (not recorded which). The starting material was whole blood, obtained at baseline. The CDR3 loop is CSAMDRVLSYNEQFF. The DNA of the CDR3 is TGCAGTGCCATGGACAGGGTACTCTCCTACAATGAGCAGTTCTTC.